A single sample is the source of the 12 T cell receptor beta chains below, sequenced in a study of regulatory T cells in long-lasting Graves disease. Sequencing libraries for TCR beta were prepared with iRepertoire HTBI primers and Arm-PCR of CDR3 regions. TCRdb independently ran MiXCR on the multiplex PCR reads; one entry per CDR3 protein. The sample carries about 530,000 distinct CDR3 sequences, about 16% recorded once. Noted time point: newly diagnosed GD, antithyroid drugs for less than 3 months. Researchers made the TCR library from RNA that was extracted from PBMCs. These data are also associated with another study on T cells in Graves' hyperthyroidism and ophthalmopathy.

This sample comprised peripheral blood mononuclear cells (PBMCs), obtained at new diagnosis, from a patient treated with antithyroid drugs. The receptor set was obtained from a middle-aged woman with Graves disease.

This clonotype was counted ten times or more. The CDR3 loop reads CASSSSGEGETQYF. DNA for the CDR3: TGTGCCAGCAGTAGCTCAGGGGAAGGAGAGACCCAGTACTTC. The J gene is TRBJ2-5, the V gene TRBV27; D perhaps matches TRBD1 (6 bases). CDR3 length: 14 residues. The germline gives CDR1 MNHEY, CDR2 SMNVEV (reference sequence). Trimming took off 5 bases at V and 4 bases at J, with 14 bases between the two ends.

Points on this clonotype: This may stem from a read error, because a much larger clone lies one nucleotide away. The chain is built from TRBV6-1 and TRBJ1-2; 7 nucleotides match TRBD1. With V trimmed by 6 bases and J by 8 bases, 12 bases remained unmatched. The CDR3 runs 14 residues. Per germline, CDR1 MNHNS and CDR2 SASEGT. CDR3 coding DNA: TGTGCCAGCAGGGGAAAGACAGGGCTGAGGGGCTACACCTTC. It codes for CASRGKTGLRGYTF.

The sample holds many counts of this clonotype. The chain employs TRBV12-3 or TRBV12-4 and TRBJ2-7; 10 bases agree with TRBD1. With V trimmed by 5 bases and J by 5 bases, 6 bases remained unmatched. The CDR3 covers 14 residues. CDR3 in amino acids: CASSPLGQGDEQYF. CDR3 coding DNA: TGTGCCAGCAGTCCCCTCGGACAGGGGGACGAGCAGTACTTC.

The rearrangement uses TRBV9 and TRBJ1-4; 10 positions match TRBD1. This CDR3 region has 15 residues. The V gene's germline CDR1 is SGDLS and CDR2 YYNGEE. Trimming removed 3 bases from V and 7 bases from J; junction bases left unmatched: 6. The CDR3, as DNA: TGTGCCAGCAGCGCAGGGGACAGGGGTAGTGAAAAACTGTTTTTT. Translating it yields CASSAGDRGSEKLFF.

This clonotype has just a few counts. This sequence joins TRBV5-1 and TRBJ2-2, with 10 bases fitting TRBD1. Losses at the gene ends were 0 bases for V and 2 bases for J; bases not matched to a gene: 7. Germline V gives CDR1 SGHRS, CDR2 YFSETQ. The CDR3 length is 18 residues. CDR3: CASSLDPSTGGNTGELFF. In DNA, the CDR3 is TGCGCCAGCAGCTTGGACCCTTCGACAGGGGGCAACACCGGGGAGCTGTTTTTT.

This clonotype has at least ten counts. The genes are TRBV6-1 and TRBJ1-2, with a weak D call TRBD1 (6 bases). Germline V CDR1 and CDR2: MNHNS, SASEGT. This CDR3 contains 17 residues. With 2 bases removed from V and 5 bases from J, the gap between germline ends came to 21 bases. The CDR3 spells CASSETGTFSGLYGYTF. DNA for the CDR3: TGTGCCAGCAGTGAAACAGGGACCTTTTCCGGGCTTTATGGCTACACCTTC.

This clonotype has ten or more counts. V is TRBV3-1 and J is TRBJ2-7; 7 nucleotides agree with TRBD1. The V and J ends lost 2 bases and 1 base, in that order; junction bases with no gene match: 5. CDR3 length: 15 residues. From germline, CDR1 is LGHDT and CDR2 YNNKEL (reference sequence). The CDR3 DNA reads TGTGCCAGCAGCCAACCTCGGACAGGTTCCTACGAGCAGTACTTC. It encodes CASSQPRTGSYEQYF.

As regards this clonotype: Just one base apart from a much larger clone, this may be a read error. The rearrangement uses TRBV6-1 and TRBJ2-5; D unclear. The CDR3 is 15 amino acids. The ends were cut back, 6 bases at V and 5 bases at J, with 19 bases in the middle. Germline loops: CDR1 MNHNS, CDR2 SASEGT. This chain's CDR3 is CASSTPEKTWETQYF. Here the CDR3 DNA reads TGTGCCAGCAGCACCCCGGAGAAGACGTGGGAGACCCAGTACTTC.

This clonotype has ten or more counts. The chain links TRBV6-1 to TRBJ2-1; tentative D call: TRBD2 (6 bases). The length of the CDR3 is 15 residues. The germline V and J ends were trimmed by 4 bases and 8 bases, with 18 bases remaining between them. Germline CDR1 and CDR2: MNHNS and SASEGT. The CDR3: CASSAVDYSVDEQFF. The CDR3 bases are TGTGCCAGCAGTGCTGTGGACTATTCGGTGGATGAGCAGTTCTTC.

Points on this clonotype: A clone one base away is much larger, so this may be a read error. The chain is built from TRBV28 and TRBJ2-1; 7 bases are a match to TRBD2. J gave up 13 bases and V 2 bases, and 11 bases lay outside the gene matches. From germline, CDR1 is MDHEN and CDR2 SYDVKM. This CDR3 is built from 14 residues. This chain's CDR3 is CASSLPGRVETQFF. DNA of the CDR3: TGTGCCAGCAGTTTACCGGGGAGGGTAGAGACCCAGTTCTTC.

This clonotype came up many times. The chain couples TRBV2 to TRBJ2-3, with D hard to call. Looked up from germline, CDR1 is SNHLY and CDR2 is FYNNEI. The CDR3 consists of 13 residues. V lost 5 bases and J 2 bases, leaving 8 bases between the germline ends. The DNA for the CDR3 is TGTGCCAGCAGTCGACTCTACACAGATACGCAGTATTTT. Translation gives CASSRLYTDTQYF.

This clonotype was recorded a few times. This rearrangement joins TRBV6-9 to TRBJ1-6; D call uncertain. Trimming removed 3 bases at V and 6 bases at J, with 15 bases between. CDR3 length equals 16 residues. Looked up from germline, CDR1 is MNHGY and CDR2 is SVAAGI. CDR3 protein: CASSYSKGPRNSPLHF. CDR3 bases: TGTGCCAGCAGTTACTCGAAAGGGCCCCGTAATTCACCCCTCCACTTT.